These 20 T cell receptor beta chains were sequenced from one sample in a study of blood T cell repertoires in COVID-19. Sequenced by immunoSEQ multiplex PCR; TCRdb stores in-frame clones only, minus some. The table shows 200,000 to 300,000 clones, with 82% occurring only once. The sequenced sample was peripheral blood. Receptors were obtained from a woman in her sixties or seventies with active or convalescent COVID-19.

V and J are TRBV7-9 and TRBJ1-4; D ambiguous. CDR1 SEHNR and CDR2 FQNEAQ come from the germline V gene (reference sequence). V was shortened by 0 bases and J by 3 bases, with 8 bases between the two germline ends. The CDR3 length is 15 residues. Here the CDR3 reads CASSLARGANEKLFF. The DNA of the CDR3 is TGTGCCAGCAGCTTAGCGCGAGGTGCTAATGAAAAACTGTTTTTT.

Remarks on this clone: Sequence at one end of the junction differs from germline and may be a read error. This sequence joins TRBV6-5 and TRBJ1-1, with TRBD1 matching 7 bases. The CDR3 loop spans 14 amino acids. Per the germline V gene, CDR1 is MNHEY and CDR2 is SVGAGI. Here the CDR3 reads CASSRKGEGADAFF. DNA of the CDR3: TGTGCCAGCAGCCGAAAGGGTGAGGGGGCTGATGCTTTCTTT.

V gene TRBV6-2 or TRBV6-3 combines with J gene TRBJ1-5, with D perhaps TRBD1 (6 bases). The V end lost 0 bases, the J end lost 6 bases, and 12 bases lay between the germline ends. Germline V lookup: CDR1 MNHEY, CDR2 SVGEGT. CDR3 length: 15 residues. The CDR3 sequence is CASSYSGARGQPQHF. CDR3 DNA sequence: TGTGCCAGCAGTTACTCGGGGGCCCGGGGTCAGCCCCAGCATTTT.

This chain joins TRBV15 and TRBJ2-5; 9 nucleotides match TRBD2. Germline-derived CDR1 and CDR2 are LNHNV and YYDKDF (reference sequence). The CDR3 consists of 17 residues. J gave up 2 bases and V 0 bases, and 7 bases lay outside the gene matches. The CDR3 loop reads CATSRDRGSGGQETQYF. The CDR3 region has the DNA TGTGCCACCAGCAGAGATCGAGGTAGCGGGGGACAAGAGACCCAGTACTTC.

The chain couples TRBV7-9 to TRBJ1-1, with a possible D match to TRBD1 (6 bases). This CDR3 comprises 12 residues. Germline CDR1 and CDR2: SEHNR and FQNEAQ (reference sequence). Trimming took 5 bases from V and 7 from J, leaving 11 bases between them. For the CDR3, the DNA is TGTGCCAGCAGCCCACAGGGTATTGAAGCTTTCTTT. This codes for CASSPQGIEAFF.

The chain employs TRBV4-1 and TRBJ2-1; 11 nucleotides align to TRBD2. V lost 0 bases and J lost 8; bases outside the gene matches: 9. This CDR3 contains 17 residues. Germline V gene sequence: CDR1 MGHRA, CDR2 YSYEKL. The CDR3 nucleotides read TGCGCCAGCAGCCAAGACAGGGCTAGCGGGGGGTTGTATGAGCAGTTCTTC. It codes for CASSQDRASGGLYEQFF.

This chain uses TRBV10-3 with TRBJ2-1; tentative D call: TRBD2 (7 bases). The CDR3 consists of 14 residues. The V and J ends lost 6 bases and 7 bases respectively, with 16 bases between them. CDR1 is ENHRY and CDR2 is SYGVKD in the germline V gene. The DNA for the CDR3 is TGTGCCATCAGCCCTGGGGGGGGCCCTAATGAGCAGTTCTTC. Amino acid sequence: CAISPGGGPNEQFF.

The genes are TRBV7-9 and TRBJ2-7; D unresolved. Trimming took off 5 bases at V and 0 bases at J, with 14 bases between the two ends. CDR3 length equals 15 residues. Germline CDR1 SEHNR, CDR2 FQNEAQ (reference sequence). The chain's CDR3 is CASSPYTRGSYEQYF. As DNA, the CDR3 is TGTGCCAGCAGCCCGTATACTCGAGGCTCCTACGAGCAGTACTTC.

The J gene is TRBJ2-2, the V gene TRBV5-6; the D gene is possibly TRBD1 (6 bases). CDR3 length: 16 amino acids. V shed 4 bases and J shed 7 bases, with 20 bases lying between them. CDR1 and CDR2 (germline): SGHDT, YYEEEE. The DNA of the CDR3 is TGTGCCAGCAGCCCCTCATGGGCAGGGGAAGTCGGGGAGCTGTTTTTT. This codes for CASSPSWAGEVGELFF.

This clone was counted only a few times. Within the sample, other DNA sequences also encode this same CDR3. This chain uses TRBV19 with TRBJ1-1; the D is unclear. The germline V gene encodes CDR1 LNHDA and CDR2 SQIVND (reference sequence). CDR3 size: 13 residues. V lost 1 base and J lost 4, with 7 bases in between. CDR3 coding DNA: TGTGCCAGTAGTATAGGTCCGGGCACTGAAGCTTTCTTT. Amino acid sequence: CASSIGPGTEAFF.

This clone was counted a few times. The chain has TRBV15 and TRBJ1-1, with D maybe TRBD1 (6 bases). The CDR3 has 13 residues. Trimming removed 2 bases at V and 11 bases at J, with 15 bases between. In germline, CDR1 is LNHNV, CDR2 YYDKDF (reference sequence). The CDR3: CATSRYRVWEAFF. The CDR3 bases are TGTGCCACCAGCAGATACAGGGTATGGGAGGCTTTCTTT.

This sequence joins TRBV18 and TRBJ2-5; D is uncertain. Trimming pared 4 bases from V and 5 bases from J, leaving 11 bases between. Germline CDR1 KGHSH, CDR2 LQKENI. The CDR3 is 13 residues long. This CDR3 reads CASSQGEEETQYF. The CDR3 nucleotides read TGTGCCAGCTCACAAGGAGAGGAGGAGACCCAGTACTTC. The full variable domain, with the rest looked up from reference TRBV18 and TRBJ2-5, is NAGVMQNPRHLVRRRGQEARLRCSPMKGHSHVYWYRQLPEEGLKFMVYLQKENIIDESGMPKERFSAEFPKEGPSILRIQQVVRGDSAAYFCASSQGEEETQYFGPGTRLLVL.

The V and J genes are TRBV7-6 and TRBJ1-3, with 9 nucleotides matching TRBD1. The junction had 3 bases not matched to a gene; V was cut back by 5 bases and J by 1 base. This CDR3 comprises 15 residues. The germline gives CDR1 SGHVS, CDR2 FNYEAQ. The CDR3 DNA is TGTGCCAGCAGCACCGGGACAGGGTCTGGAAACACCATATATTTT. Residues: CASSTGTGSGNTIYF.

V is TRBV5-4 and J is TRBJ2-7; perhaps TRBD1 as D (5 bases). The V end was cut by 0 bases, the J end by 1 base, with 8 bases between. The CDR3 is 14 residues long. CDR1 and CDR2 (germline): SGHNT, YYREEE (reference sequence). The CDR3 coding sequence is TGTGCCAGCAGCTTGGAAGGGGTTTCCTACGAGCAGTACTTC. Translating it yields CASSLEGVSYEQYF.

The CDR3 region has the DNA TGTGCCAGCAGCCCCTGGACCGGGAGACCTGGGGCCATATATTTT. This encodes CASSPWTGRPGAIYF. This sequence joins TRBV7-9 and TRBJ1-3; D gene ambiguous. Germline values: CDR1 SEHNR, CDR2 FQNEAQ (reference sequence). The CDR3 consists of 15 residues. V lost 5 bases and J 11 bases, leaving 22 bases between the germline ends.

The chain links TRBV6-6 to TRBJ1-4; TRBD1 aligns across 7 bases. The CDR3 contains 16 residues. Germline CDR1 reads MNHNY; CDR2 reads SVGAGI (reference sequence). The ends lost 6 bases at V and 6 bases at J; junction bases unmatched: 13. The CDR3 nucleotides read TGTGCCAGCAGAGAATACGACCGGGACAGAGATGAAAAACTGTTTTTT. Translating it yields CASREYDRDRDEKLFF.

This clone was seen a few times. The rearrangement uses TRBV7-3 and TRBJ2-1; TRBD2 matches at 9 bases. Germline assignment: CDR1 SGHTA and CDR2 FQGTGA. The trim removed 3 bases at V and 4 bases at J, leaving 4 bases unmatched. CDR3 length: 15 residues. This chain's CDR3 is CASSLGSGGYNEQFF. CDR3 DNA sequence: TGTGCCAGCAGCTTGGGCAGCGGGGGGTACAATGAGCAGTTCTTC. Using reference TRBV7-3 and TRBJ2-1 for the parts outside the CDR3, the full variable domain is GAGVSQTPSNKVTEKGKYVELRCDPISGHTALYWYRQSLGQGPEFLIYFQGTGAADDSGLPNDRFFAVRPEGSVSTLKIQRTERGDSAVYLCASSLGSGGYNEQFFGPGTRLTVL.

The rearrangement links TRBV7-2 to TRBJ2-2; D is perhaps TRBD1 (6 bases). The CDR3 contains 15 residues. CDR1 and CDR2 from the germline V gene are SGHTA and FQGNSA. The V end lost 3 bases, the J end lost 5 bases, and 13 bases lay between the germline ends. The CDR3 loop reads CASSFSTGFTGELFF. The CDR3 bases are TGTGCCAGCAGCTTTTCCACAGGGTTTACCGGGGAGCTGTTTTTT.

This clone appeared a few times. This chain uses TRBV7-2 with TRBJ1-5; 7 bases fit TRBD1. V shed 1 base and J 4 bases; nucleotides not matched to a gene: 7. The CDR3 contains 16 residues. Germline V CDR1 and CDR2: SGHTA, FQGNSA. This chain's CDR3 is CASSLGQGVSNQPQHF. Here the CDR3 DNA reads TGTGCCAGCAGCTTAGGGCAGGGGGTTAGTAATCAGCCCCAGCATTTT.

The chain uses TRBV11-2 and TRBJ2-7, with 8 nucleotides matching TRBD1. V gave up 1 base and J gave up 4 bases; unmatched junction bases: 9. This CDR3 has 16 amino acids. Looked up from germline, CDR1 is SGHAT and CDR2 is FQNNGV. In DNA, the CDR3 is TGTGCCAGCAGCTTAGTACCCCCCGGACAGGGATACGAGCAGTACTTC. This codes for CASSLVPPGQGYEQYF. Drawing the rest from reference TRBV11-2 and TRBJ2-7, the complete variable domain is EAGVAQSPRYKIIEKRQSVAFWCNPISGHATLYWYQQILGQGPKLLIQFQNNGVVDDSQLPKDRFSAERLKGVDSTLKIQPAKLEDSAVYLCASSLVPPGQGYEQYFGPGTRLTVT.